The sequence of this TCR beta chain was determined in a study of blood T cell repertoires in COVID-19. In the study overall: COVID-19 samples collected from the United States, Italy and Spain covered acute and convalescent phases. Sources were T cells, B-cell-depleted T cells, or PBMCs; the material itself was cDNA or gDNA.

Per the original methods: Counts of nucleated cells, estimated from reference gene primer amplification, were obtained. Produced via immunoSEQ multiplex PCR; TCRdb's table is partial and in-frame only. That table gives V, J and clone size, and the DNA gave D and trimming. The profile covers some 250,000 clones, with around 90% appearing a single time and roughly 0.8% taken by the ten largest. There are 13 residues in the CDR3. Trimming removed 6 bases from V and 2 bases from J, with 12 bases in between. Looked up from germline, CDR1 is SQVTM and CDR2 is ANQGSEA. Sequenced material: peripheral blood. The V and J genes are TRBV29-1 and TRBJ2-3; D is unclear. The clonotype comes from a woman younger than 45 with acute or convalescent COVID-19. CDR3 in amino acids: CSVEPGNTDTQYF. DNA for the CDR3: TGCAGCGTAGAGCCGGGTAACACAGATACGCAGTATTTT.